This T cell receptor beta chain was observed in a study of blood T cell repertoires in COVID-19. Study overall: From the United States, Italy and Spain came samples of acute and convalescent COVID-19.

Method: immunoSEQ multiplex PCR; TCRdb's copy keeps in-frame clones and lacks some. This sample has 90,000 to 120,000 clones, with less than 85% found just once. The germline V and J ends were trimmed by 3 bases and 5 bases, with 4 bases remaining between them. CDR3 length equals 11 residues. Germline V CDR1 and CDR2: SGHDT, YYEEEE. The sequenced sample consisted of peripheral blood. The source of this sequence is a man in his 70s with active or convalescent COVID-19. The V gene is TRBV5-6, the J gene TRBJ2-3, with D unclear. The CDR3 DNA sequence: TGTGCCAGCAGCTCCCAAGATACGCAGTATTTT. It codes for CASSSQDTQYF.